The text below deals with one T cell receptor (beta chain). The antigen is unknown. One end of the junction varies from germline; a read error may be responsible. This sample is part of a study of cytomegalovirus exposure and HLA in healthy donors. About the research overall: Early on, a data release was issued that held 80 million to 90 million unique TCRs from HLA-typed donors.

In germline, CDR1 is SEHNR, CDR2 FQNEAQ (reference sequence). The CDR3 length is 16 residues. The PCR employed 60 Vbeta primers together with 13 Jbeta primers. This table comes from immunoSEQ multiplex PCR, and its TCRdb copy is limited to in-frame clones, with some not included. The sample contains about 190,000 clones, 75% to 90% of which appear only once. Study-wide results and limits: CMV antigen specificity of a few CMV-associated chains was confirmed in vitro. Some highly shared sequence variants likely arose as a pipeline artifact. For TCR beta chains, V- and J-gene trimming was later linked to a missense DCLRE1C variant.

J is TRBJ2-1 and V is TRBV7-9, with D perhaps matching TRBD2 (5 bases). Sequences were obtained from PBMCs. The source of this sequence is a man younger than 45 in good health and CMV-seronegative. DNA for the CDR3: TGTTCCAGCAGCTTAGACTATCCTAGCTCCTACAATGAGCAGTTCTTC. Residues: CSSSLDYPSSYNEQFF.